Listed here are 10 T cell receptor beta chains from one sample, sequenced in a study of OX40 agonist ivuxolimab in advanced cancers. The protocol was immunoSEQ multiplex PCR, while the TCRdb copy is restricted to in-frame clones and leaves out a portion. The repertoire holds roughly 79,000 clones, with roughly 89% as singletons. The sample consisted of CD4+ or CD8+ T cells sorted from blood, taken in a trial of the OX40 agonist ivuxolimab. These receptors all come from an adult with an advanced solid tumor such as melanoma, head and neck, liver or kidney cancer.

The chain combines TRBV5-6 with TRBJ2-5, with 14 positions matching TRBD2. Gene TRBJ2-7 matches the end of the DNA better, so the J call may be wrong. This CDR3 is 17 amino acids long. CDR1 and CDR2 (germline): SGHDT, YYEEEE. This chain's CDR3 is CASSTGTSGRLRYEQYF. CDR3 coding DNA: TGTGCCAGCAGCACCGGGACTAGCGGGAGACTCCGCTACGAGCAGTACTTC.

The rearrangement uses TRBV28 and TRBJ2-3, with D possibly TRBD1 on 5 matching bases. The CDR3 spans 15 residues. Germline V gene sequence: CDR1 MDHEN, CDR2 SYDVKM. Trimming took 4 bases from V and 2 from J, leaving 13 bases between them. The CDR3 region has the DNA TGTGCCAGCAGTTCGGGTGACAGAGTCACAGATACGCAGTATTTT. Its protein is CASSSGDRVTDTQYF.

The chain recombines TRBV5-1 with TRBJ2-6; D not resolved. Germline loops: CDR1 SGHRS, CDR2 YFSETQ. V gave up 4 bases and J gave up 2 bases, with 10 bases separating them. This CDR3 contains 15 residues. CDR3 residues: CASSLPSAGANVLTF. The CDR3 nucleotides are TGCGCCAGCAGCCTTCCTTCTGCTGGGGCCAACGTCCTGACTTTC.

The chain carries TRBV29-1 and TRBJ2-4; D perhaps matches TRBD2 (5 bases). The V and J ends lost 1 base and 1 base respectively, with 14 bases between them. The germline V gene encodes CDR1 SQVTM and CDR2 ANQGSEA. The CDR3 is 16 amino acids. Here the CDR3 reads CSVEAIGPGAKNIQYF. DNA for the CDR3: TGCAGCGTTGAAGCTATAGGACCGGGGGCCAAAAACATTCAGTACTTC.

V usage is TRBV6-5 and J usage is TRBJ1-2, with TRBD1 as a possible D gene (6 bases). Per germline, CDR1 MNHEY and CDR2 SVGAGI. Trimming pared 4 bases from V and 7 bases from J, leaving 13 bases between. The CDR3 has 13 residues. Here the CDR3 DNA reads TGTGCCAGCAGTTCAATCGACAGGTTTGGCTACACCTTC. This codes for CASSSIDRFGYTF.

The chain uses TRBV5-1 and TRBJ2-3; 8 nucleotides match TRBD1. The CDR3 is 15 amino acids. The J segment lost 3 bases and the V segment lost 4 bases, leaving 7 bases of the junction unmatched. Germline CDR1 is SGHRS and CDR2 is YFSETQ. CDR3 sequence reads: CASSRQGALTDTQYF. The CDR3 DNA reads as TGCGCCAGCAGCCGCCAGGGGGCATTAACAGATACGCAGTATTTT.

The chain carries TRBV10-3 and TRBJ2-1, with D tentatively TRBD2 (5 bases). The V gene's germline CDR1 is ENHRY and CDR2 SYGVKD. Trimming stripped 3 bases from V and 2 bases from J, with 11 bases between. The CDR3 length is 15 residues. The DNA for the CDR3 is TGTGCCATCAGTGACAGCGGACGGACCTACAATGAGCAGTTCTTC. It yields the protein CAISDSGRTYNEQFF.

This chain joins TRBV7-3 and TRBJ2-5; 8 bases fit TRBD2. This CDR3 has 16 amino acids. V dropped 2 bases and J dropped 1; count of bases not matched to a gene: 6. Germline-derived CDR1 and CDR2 are SGHTA and FQGTGA. The CDR3 DNA reads TGTGCCAGCAGCTTAGTTGGACTAGCAGCCCAAGAGACCCAGTACTTC. It encodes CASSLVGLAAQETQYF.

The rearrangement links TRBV7-9 to TRBJ1-2; 8 bases map to TRBD1. Germline-derived CDR1 and CDR2 are SEHNR and FQNEAQ (reference sequence). Losses at the gene ends were 2 bases for V and 4 bases for J; bases not matched to a gene: 3. CDR3 size: 14 residues. DNA of the CDR3: TGTGCCAGCAGCTTACAGGGGGCGGGCTATGGCTACACCTTC. This gives the protein CASSLQGAGYGYTF. Using reference TRBV7-9 and TRBJ1-2 for the parts outside the CDR3, the full variable domain is DTGVSQNPRHKITKRGQNVTFRCDPISEHNRLYWYRQTLGQGPEFLTYFQNEAQLEKSRLLSDRFSAERPKGSFSTLEIQRTEQGDSAMYLCASSLQGAGYGYTFGSGTRLTVV.

The J gene is TRBJ1-5, the V gene TRBV19, with 9 nucleotides matching TRBD1. The CDR3 totals 15 residues. V trimming: 9 bases; J trimming: 6 bases; junction bases outside the gene matches: 12. The germline CDR1 and CDR2 sequences are LNHDA and SQIVND (reference sequence). The CDR3: CASSRGTGNVQPQHF. CDR3 DNA sequence: TGTGCCAGCTCTAGGGGGACAGGGAACGTTCAGCCCCAGCATTTT.